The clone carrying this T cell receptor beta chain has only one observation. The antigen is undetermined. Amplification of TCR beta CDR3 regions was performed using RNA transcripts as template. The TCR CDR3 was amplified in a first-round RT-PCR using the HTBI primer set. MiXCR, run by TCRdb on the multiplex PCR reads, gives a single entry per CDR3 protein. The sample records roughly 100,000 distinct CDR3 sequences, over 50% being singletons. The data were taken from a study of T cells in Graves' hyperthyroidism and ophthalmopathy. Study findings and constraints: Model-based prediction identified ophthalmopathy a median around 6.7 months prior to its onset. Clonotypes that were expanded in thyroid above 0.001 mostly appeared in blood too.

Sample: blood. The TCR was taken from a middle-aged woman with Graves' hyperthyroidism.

The CDR3, as DNA: TGTGCCAGCAGCTTAGATCCGGGGATCGGCTACACCTTC. Translating gives CASSLDPGIGYTF. The gene calls are TRBV7-8 and TRBJ1-2; D gene uncertain. CDR3 length equals 13 residues. Between the trimmed V and J ends, which lost 1 base and 8 bases, there was a span of 11 bases. From germline, CDR1 is SGHVS and CDR2 FQNEAQ.